This T cell receptor beta chain was identified in a study of CD8+CD57+ T cells in acquired aplastic anemia. Study overall: Isolated CD4+ and CD8+ cells, once sorted, yielded DNA averaging roughly 3 ug. General study points: Patients and controls turned out to have 25 to 35 CD8+ CDR3 sequences in common.

Per the germline V gene, CDR1 is SGHRS and CDR2 is YFSETQ. The CDR3 has 15 residues. The V segment lost 7 bases and the J segment 0 bases; nucleotides outside the gene matches: 10. The use of genomic DNA as template underpinned the TCR beta VDJ and CDR3 profiling. TCRdb redid the calling of the reads with MiXCR, one entry per CDR3 protein. Of 150,000 to 200,000 distinct CDR3 sequences listed, less than 50% are singletons. The sample holds many counts of this clonotype. Its target is not known. An expansion of CD8+CD57+ cells by flow cytometry had been shown in patients chosen for sequencing. The receptor comes from a human donor with aplastic anemia. The sample was sorted CD4+, CD8+, or CD8+CD57+ T cells (not recorded which) from PBMCs. V is TRBV5-1 and J is TRBJ2-7; 7 positions match TRBD2. CDR3 region: CASSLAGGGSYEQYF. The CDR3 DNA follows: TGCGCCAGCTCACTTGCGGGCGGGGGCTCCTACGAGCAGTACTTC.